This entry lists 3 T cell receptor beta chains sequenced from one sample in a study of blood T cells in healthy people across ages. Through a sample-barcoded 5' primer and a J-beta primer mix, a second PCR was run for roughly 6 to 11 cycles. TCRdb reprocessed the 5' RACE reads with MiXCR, giving one entry per CDR3 protein. This sample has around 1,500,000 distinct CDR3 sequences, with roughly 40% found just once. The sample was blood. The receptors shown here come from a woman aged 18-30 years in good health.

This chain connects TRBV2 to TRBJ2-2; 11 bases agree with TRBD1. V dropped 4 bases and J dropped 0; count of bases not matched to a gene: 1. In germline, CDR1 is SNHLY, CDR2 FYNNEI. The CDR3 consists of 16 residues. The CDR3: CASSGTGGANTGELFF. The CDR3 DNA follows: TGTGCCAGCAGTGGGACAGGGGGCGCGAACACCGGGGAGCTGTTTTTT.

This clonotype has only a few counts. The chain carries TRBV20-1 and TRBJ2-7, with 14 positions matching TRBD2. This CDR3 region has 14 residues. V was pared by 1 base and J by 7 bases, with 3 bases of the junction left unmatched. Germline assignment: CDR1 DFQATT and CDR2 SNEGSKA (reference sequence). The CDR3 here is CSARGTSGGPEQYF. The CDR3 DNA is TGCAGTGCTAGAGGGACTAGCGGGGGGCCGGAGCAGTACTTC.

This clonotype was seen only a few times. V is TRBV7-9 and J is TRBJ1-2; D perhaps matches TRBD1 (6 bases). From germline, CDR1 is SEHNR and CDR2 FQNEAQ (reference sequence). The CDR3 is 12 amino acids. Trimming cost V 10 bases and J 2 bases, with 11 bases left between them. The CDR3 DNA reads TGTGCCACGGGACATACCAACTATGGCTACACCTTC. Amino acid sequence: CATGHTNYGYTF.